The TCR beta chain described here comes from a study of vaccination effects on CD4 cells after COVID-19. In the case of this clone: Its antigen is unidentified.

The method was immunoSEQ multiplex PCR; TCRdb's version includes in-frame clones alone and lacks a portion of them. The sample has more than 40,000 clones; under 85% are singletons. CDR1 SEHNR and CDR2 FQNEAQ come from the germline V gene (reference sequence). V dropped 3 bases and J dropped 6; count of bases not matched to a gene: 5. The CDR3 sequence is 14 residues long. Antigen-specific CD4+ T cells were expanded with viral peptide pools in the ViraFEST assay before sequencing. Investigators separated out CD4+ T cells once 9 to 11 days of culture had passed. Nucleocapsid antibody tests were negative, and the vaccine recipients had no prior SARS-CoV-2 infection.

Sequenced here: CD4+ T cells from PBMCs cultured with HCoV-NL63 spike peptides, sampled before COVID-19 vaccination. The rearrangement joins TRBV7-9 to TRBJ2-7; 10 bases map to TRBD1. The origin of this receptor is a human donor who received a COVID-19 vaccine. The CDR3 DNA reads TGTGCCAGCAGCTTCGGGAGGACAGGGGGCGAGCAGTACGTC. It is translated as CASSFGRTGGEQYV.